This T cell receptor (beta chain) was captured by sequencing in a study of human thymus T cells. Findings and limits, study-wide: Gene usage for V and J segments appeared biased in thymic and blood repertoires. Related studies noted strongly shared thymic repertoires across unrelated people.

Remarks on this clone: Its antigen is unidentified.

Corrective cardiac surgery supplied the resected thymus tissue. Serving as donors were healthy Finnish infants, each of whom was having open corrective surgery for congenital heart defects. V lost 0 bases and J lost 3, with 12 bases in between. The CDR3 spans 15 residues. Per germline, CDR1 MNHNS and CDR2 SASEGT. TCRdb's table, derived via immunoSEQ multiplex PCR, lists solely in-frame clones and lacks some. Of around 130,000 clones listed, around 96% were seen once; the top ten hold 0.02% to 0.03%. The sample comprised thymus tissue. This sequence joins TRBV6-1 and TRBJ2-7; D is unclear. The clonotype was recovered from a boy under two years old with a congenital heart defect but otherwise immunologically healthy. CDR3 coding DNA: TGTGCCAGCAGTGAAGCAGAGGACCACCTCTACGAGCAGTACTTC. It translates to CASSEAEDHLYEQYF.